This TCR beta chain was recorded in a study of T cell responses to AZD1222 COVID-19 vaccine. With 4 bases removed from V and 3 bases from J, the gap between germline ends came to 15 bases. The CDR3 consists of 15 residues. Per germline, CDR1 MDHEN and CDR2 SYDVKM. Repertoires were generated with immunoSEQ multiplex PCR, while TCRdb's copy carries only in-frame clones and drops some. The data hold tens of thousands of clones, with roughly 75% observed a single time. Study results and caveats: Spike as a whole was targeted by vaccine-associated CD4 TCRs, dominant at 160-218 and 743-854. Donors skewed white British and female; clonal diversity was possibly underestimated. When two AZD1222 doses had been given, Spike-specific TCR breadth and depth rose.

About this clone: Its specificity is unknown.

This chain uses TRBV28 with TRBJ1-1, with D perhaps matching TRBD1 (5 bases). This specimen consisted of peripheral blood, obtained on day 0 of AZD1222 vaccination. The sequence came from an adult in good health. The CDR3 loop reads CASSSFPGGDTEAFF. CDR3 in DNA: TGTGCCAGCAGTTCCTTTCCCGGGGGGGACACTGAAGCTTTCTTT.